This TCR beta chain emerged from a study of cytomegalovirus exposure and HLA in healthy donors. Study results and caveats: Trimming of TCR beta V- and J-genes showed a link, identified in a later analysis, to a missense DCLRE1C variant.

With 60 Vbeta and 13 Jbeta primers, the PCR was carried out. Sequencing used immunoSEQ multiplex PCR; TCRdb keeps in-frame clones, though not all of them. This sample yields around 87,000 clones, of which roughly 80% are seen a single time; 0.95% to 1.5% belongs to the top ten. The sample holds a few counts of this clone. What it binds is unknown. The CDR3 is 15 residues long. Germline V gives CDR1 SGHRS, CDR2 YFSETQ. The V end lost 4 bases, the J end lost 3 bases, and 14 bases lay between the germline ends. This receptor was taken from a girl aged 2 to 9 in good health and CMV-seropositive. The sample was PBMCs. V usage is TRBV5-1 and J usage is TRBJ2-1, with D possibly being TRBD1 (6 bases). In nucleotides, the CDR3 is TGCGCCAGCAGCCGCGTGCAGGGGATCTACAATGAGCAGTTCTTC. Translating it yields CASSRVQGIYNEQFF. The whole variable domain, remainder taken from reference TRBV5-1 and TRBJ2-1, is KAGVTQTPRYLIKTRGQQVTLSCSPISGHRSVSWYQQTPGQGLQFLFEYFSETQRNKGNFPGRFSGRQFSNSRSEMNVSTLELGDSALYLCASSRVQGIYNEQFFGPGTRLTVL.